Each of the 7 T cell receptor beta chains below was sequenced from the same sample in a study of human T cells and chemical hapten exposure (dated by TCRdb to the early 2020s). Library preparation employed RACE. The reads were generated on a NextSeq 500. TCRdb took the public reads, trimmed them with fastp at Q25, ran MiXCR for clone calling and kept in-frame beta chains. Each entry is one CDR3 protein sequence, shown with its most common DNA and genes. Here the sample has roughly 90,000 distinct CDR3 sequences; roughly 9.1% occur a single time. The leading ten clones occupy around 3.6% of the sample. What the time point label conveys for this sample: pre-sensitization, week 0. The intended sense of this specimen's treatment or condition label: therapeutic diphenylcyclopropenone sensitization with weekly scalp DPC. Sequences were derived from whole blood, sampled in connection with sensitization to the hapten diphenylcyclopropenone (DPC). These receptors all stem from a woman aged 40-49 years with alopecia areata. Some clones in this sample may be carry-over from other donors' samples.

This clonotype was counted many times. The J gene is TRBJ2-7, the V gene TRBV15, with a tentative D call TRBD2 (5 bases). Trimming pared 3 bases from V and 6 bases from J, leaving 9 bases between. CDR1 and CDR2 (germline): LNHNV, YYDKDF (reference sequence). The CDR3 runs 12 residues. CDR3 residues: CATSSRGPEQYF. The CDR3 nucleotides read TGTGCCACCAGCAGCCGGGGTCCCGAGCAGTACTTC.

This clonotype was seen a few times. The DNA of the CDR3 is TGCAGTGCTAGAGATTGGAGAGGTAAAGCCGAGCAGTACTTC. Translated: CSARDWRGKAEQYF. V usage is TRBV20-1 and J usage is TRBJ2-7; no firm D call. Germline CDR1 is DFQATT and CDR2 is SNEGSKA (reference sequence). The CDR3 is 14 amino acids. Trimming stripped 0 bases from V and 6 bases from J, with 15 bases between.

This clonotype showed up just a few times. The chain couples TRBV14 to TRBJ2-3; 11 positions match TRBD2. Germline V gene lookup returns CDR1 SGHDN and CDR2 FVKESK. The trim removed 5 bases at V and 2 bases at J, leaving 3 bases unmatched. The CDR3 loop spans 15 amino acids. As DNA, the CDR3 is TGTGCCAGCAGCTCTAGCGGGGGGATCACAGATACGCAGTATTTT. This gives the protein CASSSSGGITDTQYF.

Only a few counts were recorded for this clonotype. The V and J genes are TRBV12-3 or TRBV12-4 and TRBJ2-7; 15 bases are a match to TRBD2. V shed 3 bases, J shed 3 bases, and the junction held 3 bases outside the gene matches. This CDR3 spans 16 amino acids. The CDR3 DNA follows: TGTGCCAGCAGTTTGGGACTAGCGGGGGGTTTCTACGAGCAGTACTTC. Translated, it gives CASSLGLAGGFYEQYF.

This clonotype was picked up many times. J is TRBJ2-1 and V is TRBV6-5, with 7 bases matching TRBD2. V lost 8 bases and J lost 3; bases outside the gene matches: 1. There are 12 residues in the CDR3. Per the germline V gene, CDR1 is MNHEY and CDR2 is SVGAGI. This CDR3 reads CASGEGYNEQFF. CDR3 nucleotide sequence: TGTGCCAGCGGGGAGGGCTACAATGAGCAGTTCTTC.

The table lists this clonotype with many counts. This sequence joins TRBV15 and TRBJ1-2; possible D gene TRBD1, 6 bases. Trimming left V 5 bases short and J 3 bases short, with 10 bases between. Germline V gives CDR1 LNHNV, CDR2 YYDKDF (reference sequence). CDR3 length: 13 amino acids. In DNA form, the CDR3 reads TGTGCCACCAGCTACAGGGATCACTATGGCTACACCTTC. Its translation: CATSYRDHYGYTF.

The chain has TRBV7-2 and TRBJ1-4, with D perhaps TRBD1 (5 bases). The V gene lost 5 bases and the J gene lost 7 bases, with 11 bases spanning the gap. This CDR3 comprises 13 residues. Germline V CDR1 and CDR2: SGHTA, FQGNSA. The CDR3 protein is CASSPMGTEKLFF. Written as DNA, the CDR3 is TGTGCCAGCAGCCCAATGGGGACTGAAAAACTGTTTTTT.